These 2 T cell receptor beta chains came from one sample sequenced in a study of cytomegalovirus exposure and HLA in healthy donors. The PCR employed 60 Vbeta primers together with 13 Jbeta primers. TCRdb keeps only in-frame clones here, not all; method: immunoSEQ multiplex PCR. This table holds more than 60,000 clones, about 78% found once. What was sequenced was PBMCs. The receptor source for this set is a woman between 40 and 50 years old in good health and CMV-seropositive.

The genes are TRBV6-1 and TRBJ1-5, with a tentative D call TRBD1 (5 bases). V shed 5 bases and J shed 7 bases, with 12 bases lying between them. There are 13 residues in the CDR3. Germline V gene lookup returns CDR1 MNHNS and CDR2 SASEGT. The CDR3 protein is CASSSAGWQPQHF. CDR3 DNA: TGTGCCAGCAGTTCGGCAGGGTGGCAGCCCCAGCATTTT.

The chain is built from TRBV28 and TRBJ2-7; 8 positions match TRBD1. Trimming took 4 bases from V and 3 from J; bases not matched to a gene: 5. The CDR3 extends over 14 amino acids. Germline assignment: CDR1 MDHEN and CDR2 SYDVKM. For the CDR3, the DNA is TGTGCCAGCAGTTCGACAGGGGCCCTCTACGAGCAGTACTTC. The encoded protein is CASSSTGALYEQYF.